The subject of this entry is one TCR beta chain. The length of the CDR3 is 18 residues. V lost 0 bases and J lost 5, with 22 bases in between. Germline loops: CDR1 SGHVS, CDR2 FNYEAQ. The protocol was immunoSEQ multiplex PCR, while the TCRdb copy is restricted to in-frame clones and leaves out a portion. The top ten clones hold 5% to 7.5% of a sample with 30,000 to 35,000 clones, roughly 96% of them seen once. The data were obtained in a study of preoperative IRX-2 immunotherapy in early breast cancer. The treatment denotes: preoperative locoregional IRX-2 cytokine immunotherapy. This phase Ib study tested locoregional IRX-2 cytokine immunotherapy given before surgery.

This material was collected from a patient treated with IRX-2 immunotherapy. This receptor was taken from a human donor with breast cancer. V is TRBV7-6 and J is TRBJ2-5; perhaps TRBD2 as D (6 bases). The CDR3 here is CASSLAPRPGHAGETQYF. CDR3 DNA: TGTGCCAGCAGCTTAGCCCCACGACCGGGCCACGCGGGGGAGACCCAGTACTTC.